This T cell receptor beta chain is from a study of early T cells in non-severe SARS-CoV-2 infection. Study information: The sequenced material was bulk RNA from unsorted whole blood, and its chains were unpaired.

The study, taken as a whole, reports: Using VDJdb, the matching emphasized anti-spike CD8 responses while missing private and CD4 specificities.

In the case of this clonotype: What it binds is unknown.

The V gene's germline CDR1 is SQVTM and CDR2 ANQGSEA. The CDR3 length is 17 residues. The ends lost 4 bases at V and 0 bases at J; junction bases unmatched: 11. Individual cDNA molecules received unique molecular identifiers during library preparation. TCRdb used MiXCR to reprocess the 5' RACE reads, holding one entry per CDR3 protein. The sample contains some 19,000 distinct CDR3 sequences, around 4.2% of which appear only once. The TCR comes from an adult who was a healthcare worker with PCR-confirmed SARS-CoV-2 infection or an uninfected control (not recorded which). The sequencing sample was made of whole blood. J is TRBJ1-4 and V is TRBV29-1; 7 positions match TRBD1. This CDR3 reads CSVAYFGTVATNEKLFF. The CDR3 nucleotides read TGCAGCGTTGCATATTTCGGGACAGTTGCAACTAATGAAAAACTGTTTTTT.